Listed below are T cell receptor beta chains from one sample, sequenced in a study of regulatory T cells in long-lasting Graves disease. Each CDR3 protein is one row after TCRdb ran MiXCR on the multiplex PCR reads. The table records fewer than 400,000 distinct CDR3 sequences, around 20% of them present only once. The sample in question was peripheral blood mononuclear cells (PBMCs), obtained when the disease was refractory, from a patient treated with antithyroid drugs. The receptors were sampled from a female donor with Graves disease. The CDR3 runs from the conserved cysteine through the conserved F or W. The D gene is left open where the match is weak. Clone size is not always given. Where it is, it says once, few, many or a class for expanded clones.

d_call: NA; v_call: TRBV2; j_call: TRBJ1-1; clone_size: many; cdr3_nt: TGTGCCAGCGATGGGACGCCCATGAACACTGAAGCTTTCTTT; cdr3_aa: CASDGTPMNTEAFF
d_call: NA; v_call: TRBV15; j_call: TRBJ2-7; clone_size: many; cdr3_nt: TGTGCCACCAGCAGAGGGACTGGGGACTACGAGCAGTACTTC; cdr3_aa: CATSRGTGDYEQYF
d_call: TRBD1; v_call: TRBV7-2; j_call: TRBJ1-2; clone_size: NA; cdr3_nt: TGTGCCAGCAGCATACAGGGGGACTATGGCTACACCTTC; cdr3_aa: CASSIQGDYGYTF
d_call: NA; v_call: TRBV20-1; j_call: TRBJ1-2; clone_size: many; cdr3_nt: TGCAGTGCTAGGAGGGCGGAGGATAGTGGCTACACCTTC; cdr3_aa: CSARRAEDSGYTF
d_call: NA; v_call: TRBV29-1; j_call: TRBJ2-5; clone_size: NA; cdr3_nt: TGCAGCGTTGAAGATCGATTTATCTCGGAGACCCAGTACTTC; cdr3_aa: CSVEDRFISETQYF
d_call: NA; v_call: TRBV20-1; j_call: TRBJ2-2; clone_size: NA; cdr3_nt: TGCAGTGCTTACTACCGGGCCAACACCGGGGAGCTGTTTTTT; cdr3_aa: CSAYYRANTGELFF
d_call: NA; v_call: TRBV24-1; j_call: TRBJ1-1; clone_size: many; cdr3_nt: TGTGCCACCAGGGGTTGGGGGGTTGACGGCGCTGAAGCTTTCTTT; cdr3_aa: CATRGWGVDGAEAFF
d_call: NA; v_call: TRBV7-9; j_call: TRBJ1-1; clone_size: many; cdr3_nt: TGTGCCAGCAGCTTAAAACAGGGGAACACTGAAGCTTTCTTT; cdr3_aa: CASSLKQGNTEAFF
d_call: NA; v_call: TRBV12-3/TRBV12-4; j_call: TRBJ1-1; clone_size: NA; cdr3_nt: TGTGCCAGCAGCCCCGTGTTTGGGGACACTGAAGCTTTCTTT; cdr3_aa: CASSPVFGDTEAFF
d_call: NA; v_call: TRBV9; j_call: TRBJ1-5; clone_size: many; cdr3_nt: TGTGCCAGCAGCGTAGATGGAAGTCAGCCCCAGCATTTT; cdr3_aa: CASSVDGSQPQHF
d_call: TRBD2; v_call: TRBV5-1; j_call: TRBJ2-7; clone_size: NA; cdr3_nt: TGCGCCAGCAGCCCCTCCAGGCGGGGGGCGTCGGAGCAGTACTTC; cdr3_aa: CASSPSRRGASEQYF
d_call: TRBD1; v_call: TRBV20-1; j_call: TRBJ2-7; clone_size: many; cdr3_nt: TGCAGTGTACCGTCCAGGGGGATCGACGAGCAGTACTTC; cdr3_aa: CSVPSRGIDEQYF
d_call: TRBD1; v_call: TRBV4-1; j_call: TRBJ1-4; clone_size: NA; cdr3_nt: TGCGCCAGCGGCCAAGCCTGGACAGGGGATGGCGAAAAACTGTTTTTT; cdr3_aa: CASGQAWTGDGEKLFF
d_call: NA; v_call: TRBV6-1; j_call: TRBJ1-2; clone_size: NA; cdr3_nt: TGTGCCAGCAAGGAACAGATGGAAAATGGCTACACCTTC; cdr3_aa: CASKEQMENGYTF
d_call: NA; v_call: TRBV5-1; j_call: TRBJ2-2; clone_size: few; cdr3_nt: TGCGCCAGCAGCCACCCCAAGAACACCGGGGAGCTGTTTTTT; cdr3_aa: CASSHPKNTGELFF
d_call: TRBD1; v_call: TRBV7-2; j_call: TRBJ2-3; clone_size: once; cdr3_nt: TGTGCCAGCAGCTCGACAGGGGTGGCGCAGTATTTT; cdr3_aa: CASSSTGVAQYF
d_call: TRBD1; v_call: TRBV5-1; j_call: TRBJ2-7; clone_size: NA; cdr3_nt: TGCGCCAGCAGCGGAAACGACAGGGCCCGAAGCTCCTACGAGCAGTACTTC; cdr3_aa: CASSGNDRARSSYEQYF
d_call: NA; v_call: TRBV5-1; j_call: TRBJ1-5; clone_size: few; cdr3_nt: TGCGCCAGCAGCTTGGTAGGGTTTCAGCCCCAGCATTTT; cdr3_aa: CASSLVGFQPQHF
d_call: NA; v_call: TRBV4-3; j_call: TRBJ1-2; clone_size: few; cdr3_nt: TGCGCCAGCAGCTTTACCAGGGGATGGGAGGGCTACACCTTC; cdr3_aa: CASSFTRGWEGYTF
d_call: NA; v_call: TRBV27; j_call: TRBJ1-5; clone_size: few; cdr3_nt: TGTGCCAGCAGTTTAAGTTACAGCCCATATAGCAATCAGCCCCAGCATTTT; cdr3_aa: CASSLSYSPYSNQPQHF
d_call: NA; v_call: TRBV28; j_call: TRBJ1-5; clone_size: many; cdr3_nt: TGTGCCAGCAGGACAGGCCTCCATCGGCCCCAGCATTTT; cdr3_aa: CASRTGLHRPQHF
d_call: NA; v_call: TRBV6-1; j_call: TRBJ1-1; clone_size: many; cdr3_nt: TGTGCCAGCAGAGAGCGCGCTGAAGCTTTCTTT; cdr3_aa: CASRERAEAFF
d_call: TRBD2; v_call: TRBV11-2; j_call: TRBJ2-1; clone_size: NA; cdr3_nt: TGTGCCAGCAGCTTAGGCGGGGGGCCCAATGAGCAGTTCTTC; cdr3_aa: CASSLGGGPNEQFF
d_call: TRBD2; v_call: TRBV27; j_call: TRBJ2-7; clone_size: many; cdr3_nt: TGTGCCAGCAGTCCCCCCCCTCTAGCGGCAGAGTCCTACGAGCAGTACTTC; cdr3_aa: CASSPPPLAAESYEQYF
d_call: NA; v_call: TRBV7-3; j_call: TRBJ2-5; clone_size: many; cdr3_nt: TGTGCCAGCAACCCCCCACCGGGAAACCGGGGGACCCAGTACTTC; cdr3_aa: CASNPPPGNRGTQYF
d_call: TRBD2; v_call: TRBV4-1; j_call: TRBJ2-5; clone_size: NA; cdr3_nt: TGCGCCAGCAGCCATCGGGTGAATGCGGGAGGGCCTGTGGAGACCCAGTACTTC; cdr3_aa: CASSHRVNAGGPVETQYF
d_call: NA; v_call: TRBV3-1; j_call: TRBJ2-2; clone_size: many; cdr3_nt: TGTGCCAGCAGCCCGGGGTACACCGGGGAGCTGTTTTTT; cdr3_aa: CASSPGYTGELFF
d_call: TRBD2; v_call: TRBV7-2; j_call: TRBJ2-7; clone_size: NA; cdr3_nt: TGTGCCAGCAGCTTTTCCGGGACTAGAAGCGACGAGCAGTACTTC; cdr3_aa: CASSFSGTRSDEQYF
d_call: NA; v_call: TRBV20-1; j_call: TRBJ1-6; clone_size: many; cdr3_nt: TGCAGTGCTAGAGATTCGGGGAGGGGTTCACCCCTCCACTTT; cdr3_aa: CSARDSGRGSPLHF
d_call: NA; v_call: TRBV27; j_call: TRBJ2-5; clone_size: few; cdr3_nt: TGTGCCAGCAGGGCTGACGGGGCGTACCAAGAGACCCAGTACTTC; cdr3_aa: CASRADGAYQETQYF
d_call: TRBD1; v_call: TRBV7-3; j_call: TRBJ2-1; clone_size: NA; cdr3_nt: TGTGCCAGCAGCGAGACAGGGGGCTGGCTGAGTGAGCAGTTCTTC; cdr3_aa: CASSETGGWLSEQFF
d_call: NA; v_call: TRBV7-9; j_call: TRBJ2-7; clone_size: many; cdr3_nt: TGTGCCAGCAGCTCCGGCGGGACCCCAGGACGCGAGCAGTACTTC; cdr3_aa: CASSSGGTPGREQYF
d_call: NA; v_call: TRBV12-3/TRBV12-4; j_call: TRBJ1-5; clone_size: many; cdr3_nt: TGTGCCAGCAGTTTAGTCAGGAAGGGTCAGCCCCAGCATTTT; cdr3_aa: CASSLVRKGQPQHF
d_call: NA; v_call: TRBV6-9; j_call: TRBJ2-2; clone_size: once; cdr3_nt: TGTGCCAGCAGTTACTCGAGGGTGCTCGGGGAGCTGTTTTTT; cdr3_aa: CASSYSRVLGELFF
d_call: NA; v_call: TRBV29-1; j_call: TRBJ1-2; clone_size: NA; cdr3_nt: TGCAGCACTGTACCCTCAGGGTTGTTTGAGGGCTACACCTTC; cdr3_aa: CSTVPSGLFEGYTF
d_call: NA; v_call: TRBV12-3/TRBV12-4; j_call: TRBJ1-5; clone_size: many; cdr3_nt: TGTGCCAGCAGTTTCCGGGTAGGGCAGCCCCAGCATTTT; cdr3_aa: CASSFRVGQPQHF
d_call: NA; v_call: TRBV28; j_call: TRBJ1-4; clone_size: many; cdr3_nt: TGTGCCAGCAGTATGCCCCGGACAGCCTTTAATGAAAAACTGTTTTTT; cdr3_aa: CASSMPRTAFNEKLFF
d_call: NA; v_call: TRBV5-1; j_call: TRBJ2-7; clone_size: many; cdr3_nt: TGCGCCAGCAGCCGGACAGCCGGCCACGAGCAGTACTTC; cdr3_aa: CASSRTAGHEQYF
d_call: TRBD1; v_call: TRBV6-5; j_call: TRBJ2-7; clone_size: many; cdr3_nt: TGTGCCAGCAGTTACAGGGCGGGACAGGCCTACGAGCAGTACTTC; cdr3_aa: CASSYRAGQAYEQYF
d_call: TRBD2; v_call: TRBV2; j_call: TRBJ2-5; clone_size: many; cdr3_nt: TGTGCCAGCAGTGAACTTCGATTAGCGGGGGGGCACCAAGAGACCCAGTACTTC; cdr3_aa: CASSELRLAGGHQETQYF
d_call: NA; v_call: TRBV6-1; j_call: TRBJ1-2; clone_size: many; cdr3_nt: TGTGCCAGCAGTCCCACCTTCTATGGCTACACCTTC; cdr3_aa: CASSPTFYGYTF